Each of the 5 T cell receptor beta chains below was sequenced from the same sample in a study of T cell responses to AZD1222 COVID-19 vaccine. Profiling relied on immunoSEQ multiplex PCR, and the TCRdb table lists in-frame clones only, not all of them. Here the sample spans some 55,000 clones, 70% to 90% being singletons. The sequencing here drew on peripheral blood, taken on day 0 of AZD1222 vaccination. The receptors here all came from an adult in good health.

The rearrangement links TRBV13 to TRBJ1-5; TRBD1 is a possible D gene (6 bases). The CDR3 sequence is 16 residues long. V dropped 0 bases and J dropped 6 bases, with 15 bases sitting between them. Germline CDR1 and CDR2: PRHDT and FYEKMQ (reference sequence). The CDR3 sequence is CASSLGARGRGQPQHF. DNA for the CDR3: TGTGCCAGCAGCTTAGGTGCCAGGGGAAGAGGTCAGCCCCAGCATTTT. Filled out from reference TRBV13 and TRBJ1-5, the complete variable domain reads AAGVIQSPRHLIKEKRETATLKCYPIPRHDTVYWYQQGPGQDPQFLISFYEKMQSDKGSIPDRFSAQQFSDYHSELNMSSLELGDSALYFCASSLGARGRGQPQHFGDGTRLSIL.

V usage is TRBV29-1 and J usage is TRBJ2-7, with TRBD1 matching over 8 bases. The CDR3 spans 13 residues. Germline assignment: CDR1 SQVTM and CDR2 ANQGSEA. Losses at the gene ends were 3 bases for V and 1 base for J; bases not matched to a gene: 2. CDR3 nucleotides: TGCAGCGTTGACACAGGGGGTTCCTACGAGCAGTACTTC. It yields the protein CSVDTGGSYEQYF.

This clone was counted between two and nine times. The chain uses TRBV9 and TRBJ2-7, with no clear D. Germline V gene sequence: CDR1 SGDLS, CDR2 YYNGEE. This CDR3 comprises 14 residues. Trimming cost V 0 bases and J 6 bases, with 13 bases left between them. The CDR3 DNA follows: TGTGCCAGCAGCGTAGGGGTGGGAATGGGCGAGCAGTACTTC. As protein: CASSVGVGMGEQYF.

The chain is built from TRBV7-9 and TRBJ1-5; tentatively, D is TRBD1 (5 bases). This CDR3 comprises 13 residues. The V end was cut by 5 bases, the J end by 5 bases, with 10 bases between. Per germline, CDR1 SEHNR and CDR2 FQNEAQ (reference sequence). This CDR3 is CASSAQGHQPQHF. Written as DNA, the CDR3 is TGTGCCAGCAGCGCCCAGGGTCATCAGCCCCAGCATTTT.

The rearrangement uses TRBV7-2 and TRBJ1-2; D gene uncertain. The germline gives CDR1 SGHTA, CDR2 FQGNSA. CDR3 length equals 12 residues. The germline V and J ends were trimmed by 1 base and 1 base, with 1 base remaining between them. The CDR3: CASSLDNYGYTF. Written as DNA, the CDR3 is TGTGCCAGCAGCTTAGATAACTATGGCTACACCTTC.